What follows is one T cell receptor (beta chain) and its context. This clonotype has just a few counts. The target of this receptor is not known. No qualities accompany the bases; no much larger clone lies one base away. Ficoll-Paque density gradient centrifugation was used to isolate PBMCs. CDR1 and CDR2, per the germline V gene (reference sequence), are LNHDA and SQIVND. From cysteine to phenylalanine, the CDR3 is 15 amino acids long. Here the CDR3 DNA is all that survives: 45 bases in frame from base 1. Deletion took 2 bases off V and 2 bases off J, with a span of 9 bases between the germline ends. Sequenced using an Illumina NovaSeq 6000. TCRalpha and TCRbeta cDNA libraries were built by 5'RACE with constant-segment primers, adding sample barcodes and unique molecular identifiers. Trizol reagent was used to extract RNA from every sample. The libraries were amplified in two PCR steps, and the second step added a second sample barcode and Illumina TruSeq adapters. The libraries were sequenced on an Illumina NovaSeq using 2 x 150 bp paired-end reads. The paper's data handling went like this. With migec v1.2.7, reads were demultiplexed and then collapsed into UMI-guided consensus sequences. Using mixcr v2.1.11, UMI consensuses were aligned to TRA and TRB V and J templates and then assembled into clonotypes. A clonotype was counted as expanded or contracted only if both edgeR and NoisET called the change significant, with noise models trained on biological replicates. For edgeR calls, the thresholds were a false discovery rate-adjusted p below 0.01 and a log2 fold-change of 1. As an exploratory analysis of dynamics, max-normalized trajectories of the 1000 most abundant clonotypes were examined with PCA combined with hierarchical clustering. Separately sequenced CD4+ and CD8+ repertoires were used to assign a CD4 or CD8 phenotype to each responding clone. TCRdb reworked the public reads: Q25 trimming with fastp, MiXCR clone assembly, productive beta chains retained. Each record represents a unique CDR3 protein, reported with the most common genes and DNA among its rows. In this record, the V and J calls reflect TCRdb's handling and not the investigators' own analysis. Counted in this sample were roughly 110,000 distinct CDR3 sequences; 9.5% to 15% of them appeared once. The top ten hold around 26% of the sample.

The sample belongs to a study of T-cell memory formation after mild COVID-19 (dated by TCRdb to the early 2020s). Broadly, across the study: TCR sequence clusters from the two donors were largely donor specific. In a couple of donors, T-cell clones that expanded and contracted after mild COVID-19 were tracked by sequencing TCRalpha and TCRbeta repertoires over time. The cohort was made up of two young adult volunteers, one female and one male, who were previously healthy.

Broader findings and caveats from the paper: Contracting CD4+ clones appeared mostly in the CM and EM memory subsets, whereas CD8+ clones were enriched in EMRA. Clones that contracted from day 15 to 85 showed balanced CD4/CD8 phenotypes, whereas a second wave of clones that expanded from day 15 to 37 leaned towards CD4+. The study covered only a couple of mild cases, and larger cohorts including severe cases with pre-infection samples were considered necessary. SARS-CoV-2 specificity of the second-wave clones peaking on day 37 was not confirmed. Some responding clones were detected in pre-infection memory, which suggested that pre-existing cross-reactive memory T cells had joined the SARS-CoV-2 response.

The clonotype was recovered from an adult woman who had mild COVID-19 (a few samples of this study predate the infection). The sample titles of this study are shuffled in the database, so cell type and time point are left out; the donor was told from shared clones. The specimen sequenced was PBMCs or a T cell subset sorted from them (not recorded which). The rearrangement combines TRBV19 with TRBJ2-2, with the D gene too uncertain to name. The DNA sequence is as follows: TGTGCCAGTAGTATATTTCACCACAACACCGGGGAGCTGTTTTTT. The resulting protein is CASSIFHHNTGELFF.